Following are 14 T cell receptor beta chains from one sample sequenced in a study of CXCR3-negative and CXCR3-positive naive CD8 T cells. The libraries of TRB cDNA were constructed through 5' RACE using UMI labels. TCRdb reanalyzed the 5' RACE reads, giving one entry per CDR3 protein sequence and no DNA. The table for this sample gives 35,000 to 40,000 distinct CDR3 sequences. The sample comprised memory CD8+ T cells from blood. All receptors derive from a human donor in good health. Some clones in this sample may be carry-over from other donors' samples.

The genes are TRBV7-6 and TRBJ2-4; there is no DNA to check the TCRdb D call of TRBD2. Per the germline V gene, CDR1 is SGHVS and CDR2 is FNYEAQ. The CDR3 sequence is 12 residues long. CDR3 region: CASSPRENIQYF.

This clonotype counts as medium-sized by frequency. V is TRBV3-1 and J is TRBJ1-1; TCRdb's D call of TRBD1 is untestable without DNA. From germline, CDR1 is LGHDT and CDR2 YNNKEL (reference sequence). The CDR3 runs 15 residues. This CDR3 is CASSQGSGTRTQAFF. Together with reference TRBV3-1 and TRBJ1-1, the CDR3 gives the full variable domain: DTAVSQTPKYLVTQMGNDKSIKCEQNLGHDTMYWYKQDSKKFLKIMFSYNNKELIINETVPNRFSPKSPDKAHLNLHINSLELGDSAVYFCASSQGSGTRTQAFFGQGTRLTVV.

The chain uses TRBV29-1 and TRBJ2-5; TCRdb's assignment of TRBD1 cannot be checked, as there is no DNA. Germline-derived CDR1 and CDR2 are SQVTM and ANQGSEA. This CDR3 is built from 12 residues. The CDR3 protein is CSVRQGLETQYF. The full variable domain, completed using reference TRBV29-1 and TRBJ2-5, is SAVISQKPSRDICQRGTSLTIQCQVDSQVTMMFWYRQQPGQSLTLIATANQGSEATYESGFVIDKFPISRPNLTFSTLTVSNMSPEDSSIYLCSVRQGLETQYFGPGTRLLVL.

The chain couples TRBV6-5 to TRBJ2-1. The V gene's germline CDR1 is MNHEY and CDR2 SVGAGI. This CDR3 region has 15 residues. The CDR3 region is CASSYSESSYNEQFF.

The genes are TRBV7-3 and TRBJ1-1; TCRdb's assignment of TRBD1 cannot be checked, as there is no DNA. This CDR3 has 12 amino acids. Germline CDR1 reads SGHTA; CDR2 reads FQGTGA. CDR3: CASSGGATEAFF. Variable domain in full (rest from reference TRBV7-3 and TRBJ1-1): GAGVSQTPSNKVTEKGKYVELRCDPISGHTALYWYRQSLGQGPEFLIYFQGTGAADDSGLPNDRFFAVRPEGSVSTLKIQRTERGDSAVYLCASSGGATEAFFGQGTRLTVV.

V is TRBV9 and J is TRBJ1-1; TCRdb's D call of TRBD1 is untestable without DNA. CDR1 and CDR2 (germline): SGDLS, YYNGEE. This CDR3 region has 18 residues. CDR3 amino acids: CASSDLGHTHSLNTEAFF.

This rearrangement joins TRBV28 to TRBJ2-3; the TRBD2 assignment by TCRdb is unverifiable without DNA. CDR3 size: 14 residues. Germline loops: CDR1 MDHEN, CDR2 SYDVKM. CDR3: CASSLSGNTDTQYF.

V gene TRBV28 combines with J gene TRBJ2-1; as DNA is missing, the TRBD2 call by TCRdb cannot be tested. Germline V gene lookup returns CDR1 MDHEN and CDR2 SYDVKM. This CDR3 comprises 11 residues. CDR3 region: CASNLGGVVFF.

The gene calls are TRBV20-1 and TRBJ2-5; TCRdb picks TRBD1, but there is no DNA to check that call. The CDR3 is made up of 13 amino acids. CDR1 and CDR2 from the germline V gene are DFQATT and SNEGSKA (reference sequence). CDR3 region: CSAWGLGQETQYF.

The rearrangement links TRBV29-1 to TRBJ2-5. The CDR3 is made up of 12 amino acids. Per the germline V gene, CDR1 is SQVTM and CDR2 is ANQGSEA. This CDR3 reads CSVKKREETQYF.

CDR3 loop: CSARLGTSGYYEQYF. The J gene is TRBJ2-7, the V gene TRBV20-1; TCRdb outputs TRBD2, but without DNA this stays unchecked. The CDR3 totals 15 residues. Germline V lookup: CDR1 DFQATT, CDR2 SNEGSKA (reference sequence).

The chain's CDR3 is CASSLTGGPSYEQYF. The chain combines TRBV27 with TRBJ2-7; the TCRdb call, TRBD1, lacks DNA for checking. CDR3 size: 15 residues. Germline-derived CDR1 and CDR2 are MNHEY and SMNVEV (reference sequence).

The chain links TRBV6-6 to TRBJ2-7; the D call from TCRdb, TRBD1, cannot be confirmed without DNA. Germline V CDR1 and CDR2: MNHNY, SVGAGI (reference sequence). This CDR3 is 14 amino acids long. CDR3 region: CASETRDSDYEQYF.

The chain links TRBV7-9 to TRBJ2-1; TCRdb's D call, TRBD2, is unchecked because there is no DNA. CDR3 length: 18 amino acids. Per germline, CDR1 SEHNR and CDR2 FQNEAQ (reference sequence). CDR3 sequence reads: CASSPPGIGLAGANEQFF.